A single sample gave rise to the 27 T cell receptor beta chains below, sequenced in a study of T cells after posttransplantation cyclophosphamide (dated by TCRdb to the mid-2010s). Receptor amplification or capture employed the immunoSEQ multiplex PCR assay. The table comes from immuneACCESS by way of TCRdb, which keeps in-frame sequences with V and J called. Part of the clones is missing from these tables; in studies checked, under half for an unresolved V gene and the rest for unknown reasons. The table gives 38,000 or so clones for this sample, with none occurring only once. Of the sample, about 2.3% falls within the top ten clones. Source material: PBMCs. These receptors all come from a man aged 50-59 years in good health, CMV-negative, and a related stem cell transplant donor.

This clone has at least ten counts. The CDR3 loop is CASSVRGLSYGYTF. The DNA of the CDR3 is TGTGCCAGCAGCGTTAGGGGACTGAGCTATGGCTACACCTTC. The V call is TRBV7-2, the J call TRBJ1-2; perhaps TRBD1 as D (5 bases). Deletions cut 5 bases from V and 4 bases from J, with 14 bases between. Germline CDR1 reads SGHTA; CDR2 reads FQGNSA. This CDR3 is 14 amino acids long.

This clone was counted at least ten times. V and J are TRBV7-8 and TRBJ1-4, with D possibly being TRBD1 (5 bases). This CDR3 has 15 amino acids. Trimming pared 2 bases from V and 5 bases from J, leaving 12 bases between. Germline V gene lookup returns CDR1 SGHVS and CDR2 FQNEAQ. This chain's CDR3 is CASSLTRQPNEKLFF. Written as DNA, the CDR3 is TGTGCCAGCAGCTTAACCAGACAGCCCAATGAAAAACTGTTTTTT.

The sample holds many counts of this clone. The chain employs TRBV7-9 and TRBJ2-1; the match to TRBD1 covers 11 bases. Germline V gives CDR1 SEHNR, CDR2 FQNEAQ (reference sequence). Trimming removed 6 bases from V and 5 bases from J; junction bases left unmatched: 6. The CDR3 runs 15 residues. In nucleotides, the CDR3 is TGTGCCAGCAGTGGACAGGGGGCGCTACACAATGAGCAGTTCTTC. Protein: CASSGQGALHNEQFF.

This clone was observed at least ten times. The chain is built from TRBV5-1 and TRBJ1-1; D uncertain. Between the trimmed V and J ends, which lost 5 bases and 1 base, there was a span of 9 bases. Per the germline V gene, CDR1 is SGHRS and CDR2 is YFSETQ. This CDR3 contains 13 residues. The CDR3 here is CASSFNRNTEAFF. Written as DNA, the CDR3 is TGCGCCAGCAGTTTTAACAGGAACACTGAAGCTTTCTTT.

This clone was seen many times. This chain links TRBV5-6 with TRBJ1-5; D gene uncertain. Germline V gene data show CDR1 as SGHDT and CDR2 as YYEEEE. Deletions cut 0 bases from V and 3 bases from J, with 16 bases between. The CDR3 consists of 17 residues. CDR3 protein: CASSLAEGGNFNQPQHF. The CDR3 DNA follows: TGTGCCAGCAGCTTGGCCGAGGGAGGGAACTTCAATCAGCCCCAGCATTTT.

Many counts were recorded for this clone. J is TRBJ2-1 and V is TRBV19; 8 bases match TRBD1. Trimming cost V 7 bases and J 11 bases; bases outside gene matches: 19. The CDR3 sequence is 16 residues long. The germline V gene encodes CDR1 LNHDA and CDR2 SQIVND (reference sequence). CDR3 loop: CASTTGQGISEAKQFF. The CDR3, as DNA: TGTGCCAGTACCACAGGACAGGGAATTAGCGAGGCGAAGCAGTTCTTC.

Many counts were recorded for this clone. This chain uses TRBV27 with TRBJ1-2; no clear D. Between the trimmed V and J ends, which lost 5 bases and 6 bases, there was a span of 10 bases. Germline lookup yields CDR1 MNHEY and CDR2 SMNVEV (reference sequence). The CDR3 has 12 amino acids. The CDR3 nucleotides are TGTGCCAGCAGTGGATGGACTGATGGCTACACCTTC. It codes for CASSGWTDGYTF.

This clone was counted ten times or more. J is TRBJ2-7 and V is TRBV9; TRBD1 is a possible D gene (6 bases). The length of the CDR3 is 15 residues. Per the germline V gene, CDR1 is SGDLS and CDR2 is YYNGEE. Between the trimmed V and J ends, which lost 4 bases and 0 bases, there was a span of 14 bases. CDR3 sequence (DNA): TGTGCCAGCAGCCCTCAGGACAGTAACTCCTACGAGCAGTACTTC. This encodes CASSPQDSNSYEQYF.

CDR3 nucleotides: TGTGCCAGCAGCTACCCAGGGGAGGCCAAAAACATTCAGTACTTC. This translates into CASSYPGEAKNIQYF. The chain combines TRBV5-4 with TRBJ2-4; possibly TRBD1 for D (6 bases). Germline CDR1 is SGHNT and CDR2 is YYREEE (reference sequence). The CDR3 contains 15 residues. With 3 bases removed from V and 1 base from J, the gap between germline ends came to 11 bases.

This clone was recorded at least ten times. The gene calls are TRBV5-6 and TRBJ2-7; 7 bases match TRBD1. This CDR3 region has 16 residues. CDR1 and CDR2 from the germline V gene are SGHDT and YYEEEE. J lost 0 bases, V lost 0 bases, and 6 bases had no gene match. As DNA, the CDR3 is TGTGCCAGCAGCTTGGATGGCTGGGACAGCTCCTACGAGCAGTACTTC. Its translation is CASSLDGWDSSYEQYF.

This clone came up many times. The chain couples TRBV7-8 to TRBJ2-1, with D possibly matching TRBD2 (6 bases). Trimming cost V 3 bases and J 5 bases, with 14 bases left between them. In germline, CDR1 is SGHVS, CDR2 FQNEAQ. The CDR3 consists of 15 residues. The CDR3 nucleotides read TGTGCCAGCAGCTTGGGTAGCGGACCAAACAATGAGCAGTTCTTC. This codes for CASSLGSGPNNEQFF. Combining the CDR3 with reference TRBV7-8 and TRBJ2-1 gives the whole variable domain GAGVSQSPRYKVAKRGQDVALRCDPISGHVSLFWYQQALGQGPEFLTYFQNEAQLDKSGLPSDRFFAERPEGSVSTLKIQRTQQEDSAVYLCASSLGSGPNNEQFFGPGTRLTVL.

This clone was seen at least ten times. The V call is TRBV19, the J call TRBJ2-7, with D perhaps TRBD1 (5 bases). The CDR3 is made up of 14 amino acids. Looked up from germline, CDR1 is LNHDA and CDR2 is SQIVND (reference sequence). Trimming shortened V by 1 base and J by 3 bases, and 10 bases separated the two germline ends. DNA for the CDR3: TGTGCCAGTAGTATAGCCAGGGCGAACTACGAGCAGTACTTC. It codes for CASSIARANYEQYF.

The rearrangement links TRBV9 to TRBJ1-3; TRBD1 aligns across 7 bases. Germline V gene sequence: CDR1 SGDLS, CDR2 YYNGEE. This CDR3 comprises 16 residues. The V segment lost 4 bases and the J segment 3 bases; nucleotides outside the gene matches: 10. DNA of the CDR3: TGTGCCAGCAGCCAACGACCCCGGACAGGTGGAAACACCATATATTTT. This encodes CASSQRPRTGGNTIYF.

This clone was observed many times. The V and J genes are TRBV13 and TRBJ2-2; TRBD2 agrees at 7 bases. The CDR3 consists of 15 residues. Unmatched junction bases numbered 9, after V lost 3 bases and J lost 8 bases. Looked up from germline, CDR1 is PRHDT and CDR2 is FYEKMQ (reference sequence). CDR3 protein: CASSLRRGRGGELFF. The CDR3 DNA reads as TGTGCCAGCAGCTTGAGGCGGGGGAGAGGGGGGGAGCTGTTTTTT. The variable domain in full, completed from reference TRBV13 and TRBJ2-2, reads AAGVIQSPRHLIKEKRETATLKCYPIPRHDTVYWYQQGPGQDPQFLISFYEKMQSDKGSIPDRFSAQQFSDYHSELNMSSLELGDSALYFCASSLRRGRGGELFFGEGSRLTVL.

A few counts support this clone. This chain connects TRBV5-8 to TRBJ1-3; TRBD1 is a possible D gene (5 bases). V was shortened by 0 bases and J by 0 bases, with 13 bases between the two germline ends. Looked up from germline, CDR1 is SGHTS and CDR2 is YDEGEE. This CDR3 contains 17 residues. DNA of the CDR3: TGTGCCAGCAGCTTGGACGCGGGACCCCTCTCTGGAAACACCATATATTTT. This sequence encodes CASSLDAGPLSGNTIYF.

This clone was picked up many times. The CDR3 spells CASSAGGRGASRFNEQFF. The CDR3 region has the DNA TGTGCCAGCAGCGCGGGAGGTCGGGGGGCTTCCCGATTCAATGAGCAGTTCTTC. The V and J genes are TRBV5-4 and TRBJ2-1; 8 positions match TRBD2. Losses at the gene ends were 4 bases for V and 6 bases for J; bases not matched to a gene: 18. CDR3 length: 18 amino acids. The germline gives CDR1 SGHNT, CDR2 YYREEE (reference sequence).

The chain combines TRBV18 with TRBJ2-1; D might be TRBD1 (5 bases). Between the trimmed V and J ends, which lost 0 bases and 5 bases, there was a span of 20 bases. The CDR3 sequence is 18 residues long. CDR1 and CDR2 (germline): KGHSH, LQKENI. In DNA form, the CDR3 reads TGTGCCAGCTCACCACCTTTACCGGCCCGACAGAGAAACAATGAGCAGTTCTTC. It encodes CASSPPLPARQRNNEQFF.

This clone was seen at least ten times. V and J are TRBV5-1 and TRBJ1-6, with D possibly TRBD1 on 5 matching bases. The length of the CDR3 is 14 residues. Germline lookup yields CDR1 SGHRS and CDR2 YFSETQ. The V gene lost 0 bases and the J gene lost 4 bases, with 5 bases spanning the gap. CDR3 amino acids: CASSLGQYNSPLHF. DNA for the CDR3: TGCGCCAGCAGCTTGGGACAGTATAATTCACCCCTCCACTTT.

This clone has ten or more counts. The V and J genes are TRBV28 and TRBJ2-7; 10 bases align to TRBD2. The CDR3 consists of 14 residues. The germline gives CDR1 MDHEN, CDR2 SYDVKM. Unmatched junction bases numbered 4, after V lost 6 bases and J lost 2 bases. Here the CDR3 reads CASRLAGETYEQYF. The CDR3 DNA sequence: TGTGCCAGCAGGCTAGCGGGGGAAACCTACGAGCAGTACTTC.

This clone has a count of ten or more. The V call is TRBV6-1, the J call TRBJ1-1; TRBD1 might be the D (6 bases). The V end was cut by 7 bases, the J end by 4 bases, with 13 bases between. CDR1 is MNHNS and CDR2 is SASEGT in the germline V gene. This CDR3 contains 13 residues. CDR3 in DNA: TGTGCCAGCAAGACAGGAAGGTCCACTGAAGCTTTCTTT. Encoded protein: CASKTGRSTEAFF.

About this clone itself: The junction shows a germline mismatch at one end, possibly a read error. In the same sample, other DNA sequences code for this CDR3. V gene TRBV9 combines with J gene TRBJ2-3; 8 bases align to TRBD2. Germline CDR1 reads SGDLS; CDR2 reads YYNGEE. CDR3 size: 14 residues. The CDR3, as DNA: TGTGCCAGCGCGAGGACTAGCCGTACAGACACGCAGTATTTT. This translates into CASARTSRTDTQYF.

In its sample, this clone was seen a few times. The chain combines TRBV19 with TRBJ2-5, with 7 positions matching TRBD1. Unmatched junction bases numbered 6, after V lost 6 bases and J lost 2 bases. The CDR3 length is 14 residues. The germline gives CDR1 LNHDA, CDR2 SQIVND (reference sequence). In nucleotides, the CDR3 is TGTGCCAGTAGCTCGACAGGGATGCAAGAGACCCAGTACTTC. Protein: CASSSTGMQETQYF.

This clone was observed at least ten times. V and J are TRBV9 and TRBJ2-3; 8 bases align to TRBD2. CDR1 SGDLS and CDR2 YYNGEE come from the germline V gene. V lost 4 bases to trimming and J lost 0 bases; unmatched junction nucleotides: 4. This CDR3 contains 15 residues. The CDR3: CASSNSGASTDTQYF. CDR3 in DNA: TGTGCCAGCAGCAATAGCGGGGCTAGCACAGATACGCAGTATTTT.

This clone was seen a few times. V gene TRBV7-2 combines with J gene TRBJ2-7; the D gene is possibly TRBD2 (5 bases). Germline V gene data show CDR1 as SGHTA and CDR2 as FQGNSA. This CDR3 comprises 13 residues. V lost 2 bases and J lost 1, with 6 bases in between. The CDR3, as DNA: TGTGCCAGCAGCTTACGGGGATCCTACGAGCAGTACTTC. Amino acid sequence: CASSLRGSYEQYF.

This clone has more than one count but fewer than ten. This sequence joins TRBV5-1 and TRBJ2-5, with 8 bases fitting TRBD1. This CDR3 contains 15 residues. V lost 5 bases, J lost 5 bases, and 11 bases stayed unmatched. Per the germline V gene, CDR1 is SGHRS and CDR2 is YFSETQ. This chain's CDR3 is CASRTGTGGRETQYF. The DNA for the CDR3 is TGCGCCAGCAGAACCGGGACAGGAGGGCGGGAGACCCAGTACTTC.

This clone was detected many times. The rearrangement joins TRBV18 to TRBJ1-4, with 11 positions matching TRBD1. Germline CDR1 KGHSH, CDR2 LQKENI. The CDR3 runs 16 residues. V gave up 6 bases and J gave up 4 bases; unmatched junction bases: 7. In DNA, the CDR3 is TGTGCCAGCTCTCCCCGGGACAGGGGGTATAATGAAAAACTGTTTTTT. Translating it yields CASSPRDRGYNEKLFF.

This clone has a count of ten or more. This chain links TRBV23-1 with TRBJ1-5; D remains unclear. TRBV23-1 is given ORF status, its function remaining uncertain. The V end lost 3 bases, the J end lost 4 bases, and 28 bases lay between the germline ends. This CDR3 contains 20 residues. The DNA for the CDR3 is TGCGCCAGCAGTCATAATCCGGAACCTAGGCTTCGGAGTAGGAATCAGCCCCAGCATTTT. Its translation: CASSHNPEPRLRSRNQPQHF.